A selection of T cell receptor beta chains follows, all from one sample in a study of blood T cell repertoires in COVID-19. The data were produced by immunoSEQ multiplex PCR, yet TCRdb's version contains in-frame clones alone and is incomplete. The profile covers approximately 71,000 clones, with about 81% appearing a single time and roughly an eighth taken by the ten largest. Sequencing input: peripheral blood. The receptor set was obtained from a woman of 80 years or more with acute or convalescent COVID-19. Each CDR3 is given with its conserved first and last residue. Fields, in order: J gene, V gene, CDR3 length, clone size, D gene, CDR3 DNA, CDR3 protein. The D gene is left open where the match is weak. Only some rows state a clone size, as once, few, many or a class for expanded clones.

>TRBJ1-1|TRBV12-3/TRBV12-4|13|once|.
TGTGCCAGCAGTGGACACCCGAACACTGAAGCTTTCTTT
CASSGHPNTEAFF
>TRBJ2-5|TRBV11-2|14|.|TRBD2
TGTGCCAGCAGCGAAGGACTAGCCCAAGAGACCCAGTACTTC
CASSEGLAQETQYF
>TRBJ2-7|TRBV24-1|15|.|.
TGTGCCACCAGTGATCCCTCGACAGGATCCTACGAGCAGTACTTC
CATSDPSTGSYEQYF
>TRBJ2-1|TRBV4-1|17|.|.
TGCGCCAGCAGCCATGCCCAACAGCGGGCCTTCTCCAATGAGCAGTTCTTC
CASSHAQQRAFSNEQFF
>TRBJ2-7|TRBV19|14|once|.
TGTGCCAGTAGTATGGGTGTCGGGGCCTACGAGCAGTACTTC
CASSMGVGAYEQYF
>TRBJ2-1|TRBV7-2|15|.|TRBD1
TGTGCCAGCAGCGACGACAGGGGAGGCTACAATGAGCAGTTCTTC
CASSDDRGGYNEQFF
>TRBJ2-5|TRBV2|16|.|TRBD2
TGTGCCAGCAGCGTCCGGCGGGAGGGCCTCGGAGAGACCCAGTACTTC
CASSVRREGLGETQYF
>TRBJ1-1|TRBV11-2|14|.|.
TGTGCCAGCAGCTCATCAGGGGCGAACACTGAAGCTTTCTTT
CASSSSGANTEAFF
>TRBJ2-7|TRBV6-5|14|few|TRBD1
TGTGCCAGCAGTTATCATGGGACAGGGGGGGAGCAGTACTTC
CASSYHGTGGEQYF
>TRBJ1-6|TRBV9|14|.|TRBD1
TGTGCCAGCAGCCGGGACAGGGACAATTCACCCCTCCACTTT
CASSRDRDNSPLHF
>TRBJ2-3|TRBV7-2|16|.|TRBD2
TGTGCCAGCAGCCCAAGACTAGCCGGGAGCACAGATACGCAGTATTTT
CASSPRLAGSTDTQYF
>TRBJ2-1|TRBV19|14|.|.
TGTGCCAGTAGTACCCGGGTTTCCTACAATGAGCAGTTCTTC
CASSTRVSYNEQFF
>TRBJ1-2|TRBV2|14|.|TRBD1
TGTGCCAGCCGGCCAGGGGGCAATGGGTATGGCTACACCTTC
CASRPGGNGYGYTF
>TRBJ1-1|TRBV5-1|16|.|TRBD1
TGCGCCAGCAGCATAGACAGGGGTGGACCGAACACTGAAGCTTTCTTT
CASSIDRGGPNTEAFF
>TRBJ2-5|TRBV27|16|.|TRBD1
TGTGCCAGCACCTCGTATTCAACAGGGGCTGGAGAGACCCAGTACTTC
CASTSYSTGAGETQYF
>TRBJ2-7|TRBV29-1|11|once|TRBD1
TGCAGCGCCGGGACAGCCTACGAGCAGTACTTC
CSAGTAYEQYF
>TRBJ1-5|TRBV5-1|14|.|TRBD1
TGCGCCAGCAGCTTGGGAACAGGGGAACAGCCCCAGCATTTT
CASSLGTGEQPQHF
>TRBJ2-3|TRBV6-6|15|.|TRBD2
TGTGCCAGCAGTTACCCCAGCGGGGGTAGAGATACGCAGTATTTT
CASSYPSGGRDTQYF
>TRBJ2-2|TRBV12-5|17|few|TRBD2
TGTGCTAGTGGTTCCCCCTCCGGCGGGAGGCCTACCGGGGAGCTGTTTTTT
CASGSPSGGRPTGELFF
>TRBJ2-1|TRBV5-1|16|.|.
TGCGCCAGCAGTTCCGTCCTACTATACTCCTACAATGAGCAGTTCTTC
CASSSVLLYSYNEQFF
>TRBJ2-3|TRBV12-3/TRBV12-4|12|.|.
TGTGCCAGCAGTTTGTCCCTAGATACGCAGTATTTT
CASSLSLDTQYF
>TRBJ2-6|TRBV29-1|12|.|.
TGCAGCGCAGGGGCTGGGGCCAACGTCCTGACTTTC
CSAGAGANVLTF